The subject of this entry is one T cell receptor (beta chain). These data come from a study of blood T cell repertoires in COVID-19. Study-wide context: From T cells, B-cell-depleted T cells, or PBMCs came the material, which was cDNA or gDNA.

Assay used: immunoSEQ multiplex PCR; TCRdb lists only in-frame clones, some missing. The sample lists approximately 190,000 clones, 70% to 90% occurring once. The sequenced sample was peripheral blood. The TCR sequence derives from a woman aged 40 to 49 who had recovered from COVID-19.

CDR3 nucleotides: TGCAGCGTTGAAAAGGGGAACCGGGACACTGAAGCTTTCTTT. Translated: CSVEKGNRDTEAFF. The chain carries TRBV29-1 and TRBJ1-1; perhaps TRBD1 as D (5 bases). The CDR3 covers 14 residues. Trimming shortened V by 2 bases and J by 3 bases, and 13 bases separated the two germline ends. Germline V CDR1 and CDR2: SQVTM, ANQGSEA.